Described below is a single T cell receptor (beta chain) sequence and its context. No cognate antigen has been identified for it. Per-base quality was not reported, and no clone a single base away is much larger than it. Synthetic TCR analog templates were spiked into each PCR to estimate absolute template abundance from read counts. The immunoSEQ assay was used to amplify TCRbeta CDR3 regions from genomic DNA with bias-controlled V and J gene primers. Sequencing of rearranged TCRbeta segments was performed at approximately 20X coverage. For the original study's pipeline: Sequencing errors were corrected by clustering, and CDR3s were annotated against IMGT so that V, D and J genes could be assigned. Only productive TCRbeta rearrangements were used in downstream analyses, excluding out-of-frame or stop-codon sequences. Clonality was calculated as one minus the Shannon entropy normalized by the log of the number of unique productive sequences. Fisher's exact test with Benjamini-Hochberg correction, at a threshold of adjusted p below 0.01, was used to find clones that differed between time points or between blood and tumor. TCRdb holds this immuneACCESS table with in-frame rearrangements only. Some clones are missing; in checked studies, unresolved V genes explain under half, and the rest has no known cause. V and J calls and clone size are as listed in that table; D and trimming were resolved from the DNA. Within this sample are 80,000 to 130,000 clones, with 91% of them counted one time only. Under 0.95% of the sample belongs to the ten largest clones.

The V end loses 3 bases and the J end loses 7 bases, and a stretch of 10 bases separates them. From its cysteine to its phenylalanine, the CDR3 spans 13 amino acids. CDR3 DNA is the only sequence kept; it has 39 bases, read in frame from the first base. CDR1 and CDR2 are read off the germline V gene as KGHSH and LQKENI. The cohort included under 35 patients with locally advanced or metastatic urothelial carcinoma who were treated at Memorial Sloan Kettering on a trial protocol. Peripheral blood mononuclear cells were collected pretreatment and during treatment, at between 1 and 8 total time points per patient. The Qiagen DNeasy Blood extraction kit was used to purify genomic DNA from total PBMCs and from tumor samples. PBMCs were collected pretreatment and during treatment, and were isolated and stored as previously described. The sample belongs to a study of PD-L1 blockade in urothelial cancer (dated by TCRdb to 2016 to 2017). For the study in its entirety: Therapy was started around 2014 for all patients, and atezolizumab 1,200 mg was administered intravenously every 3 weeks. Approximately 30 patients had pretreatment blood TCR-seq, some 25 had at least one posttreatment blood collection, and some 25 had tumor TCR-seq. Somatic, immune and clinical correlates of response to PD-L1 blockade with atezolizumab in urothelial cancer were the focus of an exploratory multi-omic analysis. About nine tenths of the roughly 29 patients were identified as males with urothelial cancer of bladder origin, and a prior smoking history was reported by 18 of 29 patients. In the same patients, pretreatment tumors underwent whole exome sequencing and RNA sequencing in addition to TCR sequencing. Durable clinical benefit was defined as progression-free survival longer than 6 months, and TCR features were also tested against progression-free and overall survival. An ECOG performance status of 0 or 1 was recorded for the patients, and 0 to 3 prior chemotherapy regimens had been received by the patients. Blood samples were analyzed at 3 weeks after treatment start (second dose) and at 6 weeks after treatment start. Roughly nine patients achieved durable clinical benefit and some 20 did not. Blood samples yielded a median of approximately 150,000 T cells and more than 80,000 unique TCRs, with median clonality approximately 0.08. TCR sequencing covered pretreatment tumor samples and matched, serially collected peripheral blood taken before and after atezolizumab treatment.

The full study reports these points: Greater expansion of tumor-associated TCR clones in peripheral blood 3 weeks after the start of treatment was observed in patients with durable benefit (n of about 20, p = 0.022). Improved progression-free and overall survival was associated with having pretreatment peripheral blood TCR clonality below the median. Small sample size (n ≈ 30) and many exploratory analyses mean the results are intended to be hypothesis-generating.

The input for sequencing was PBMCs, taken around atezolizumab (anti-PD-L1) treatment. The rearrangement joined TRBV18 to TRBJ2-1; confidence is insufficient to name the D gene. The source is a woman older than 75 with urothelial cancer. The CDR3 in this case is CASSPSAGNEQFF. The DNA is TGTGCCAGCTCACCCTCAGCCGGGAATGAGCAGTTCTTC. This CDR3, with the reference TRBV18 and TRBJ2-1 proteins standing in past its ends, gives the full variable domain NAGVMQNPRHLVRRRGQEARLRCSPMKGHSHVYWYRQLPEEGLKFMVYLQKENIIDESGMPKERFSAEFPKEGPSILRIQQVVRGDSAAYFCASSPSAGNEQFFGPGTRLTVL.